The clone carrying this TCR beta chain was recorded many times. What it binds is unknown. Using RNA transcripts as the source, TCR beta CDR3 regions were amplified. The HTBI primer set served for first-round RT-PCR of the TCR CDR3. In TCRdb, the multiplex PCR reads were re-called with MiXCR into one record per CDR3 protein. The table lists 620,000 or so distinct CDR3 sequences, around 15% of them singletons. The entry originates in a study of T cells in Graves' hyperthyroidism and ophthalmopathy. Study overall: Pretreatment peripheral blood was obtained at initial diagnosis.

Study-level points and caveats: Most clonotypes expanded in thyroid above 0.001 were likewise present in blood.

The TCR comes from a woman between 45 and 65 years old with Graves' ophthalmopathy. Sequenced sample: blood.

The CDR3 bases are TGTGCCAGCAGCTCGGGACTAGCGGGAGGGCATGGTACGCAGTATTTT. Its translation: CASSSGLAGGHGTQYF. The rearrangement uses TRBV5-5 and TRBJ2-3, with 16 bases fitting TRBD2. V gave up 3 bases and J gave up 8 bases; unmatched junction bases: 6. CDR1 and CDR2 from the germline V gene are SGHKS and YYEKEE (reference sequence). The CDR3 runs to 16 residues. Complete variable domain (other parts from reference TRBV5-5 and TRBJ2-3): DAGVTQSPTHLIKTRGQQVTLRCSPISGHKSVSWYQQVLGQGPQFIFQYYEKEERGRGNFPDRFSARQFPNYSSELNVNALLLGDSALYLCASSSGLAGGHGTQYFGPGTRLTVL.